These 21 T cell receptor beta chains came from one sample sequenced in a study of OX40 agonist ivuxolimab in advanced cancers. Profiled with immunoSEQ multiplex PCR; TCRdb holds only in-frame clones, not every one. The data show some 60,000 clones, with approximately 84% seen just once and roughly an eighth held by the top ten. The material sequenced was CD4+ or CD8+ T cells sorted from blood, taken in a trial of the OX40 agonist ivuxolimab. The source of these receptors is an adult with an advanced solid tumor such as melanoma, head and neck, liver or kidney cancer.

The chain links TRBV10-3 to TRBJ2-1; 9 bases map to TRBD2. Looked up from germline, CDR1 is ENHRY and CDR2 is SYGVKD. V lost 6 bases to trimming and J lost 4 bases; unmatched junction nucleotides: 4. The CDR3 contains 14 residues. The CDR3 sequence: CAIRDTSGYNEQFF. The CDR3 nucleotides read TGTGCCATCAGGGACACTAGCGGGTACAATGAGCAGTTCTTC.

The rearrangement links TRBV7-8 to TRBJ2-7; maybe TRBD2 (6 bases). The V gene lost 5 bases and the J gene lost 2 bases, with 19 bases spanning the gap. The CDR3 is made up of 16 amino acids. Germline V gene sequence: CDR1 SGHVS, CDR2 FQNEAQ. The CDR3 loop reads CASSHTGTLKTYEQYF. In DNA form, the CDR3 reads TGTGCCAGCAGCCACACCGGGACTCTTAAGACCTACGAGCAGTACTTC.

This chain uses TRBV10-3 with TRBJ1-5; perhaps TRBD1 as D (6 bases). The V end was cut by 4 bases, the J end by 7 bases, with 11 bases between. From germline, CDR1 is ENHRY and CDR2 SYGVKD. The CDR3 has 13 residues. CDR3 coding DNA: TGTGCCATCAGTGGTAGGGGGGACCAGCCCCAGCATTTT. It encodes CAISGRGDQPQHF.

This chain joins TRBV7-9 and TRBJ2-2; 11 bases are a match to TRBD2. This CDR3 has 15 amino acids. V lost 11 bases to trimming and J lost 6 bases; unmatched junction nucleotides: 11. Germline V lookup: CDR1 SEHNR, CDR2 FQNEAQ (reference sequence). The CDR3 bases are TGTGCCTGTAAAGGACTAGCGGGTATCTCCGGGGAGCTGTTTTTT. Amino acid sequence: CACKGLAGISGELFF.

This chain's CDR3 is CASSQGGSNQPQHF. In DNA form, the CDR3 reads TGCGCCAGCAGCCAAGGGGGTAGCAATCAGCCCCAGCATTTT. The chain links TRBV4-1 to TRBJ1-5; D gene unclear. The length of the CDR3 is 14 residues. Germline-derived CDR1 and CDR2 are MGHRA and YSYEKL. V was shortened by 1 base and J by 0 bases, with 4 bases between the two germline ends.

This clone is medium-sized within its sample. The CDR3 reads CASSDSGDGSTGELFF. The CDR3 DNA follows: TGTGCCAGCAGTGACTCGGGGGACGGCAGTACCGGGGAGCTGTTTTTT. The genes are TRBV6-4 and TRBJ2-2; possibly TRBD1 or TRBD2 for D (5 bases each). Per the germline V gene, CDR1 is MRHNA and CDR2 is SNTAGT. Trimming pared 0 bases from V and 5 bases from J, leaving 13 bases between. The CDR3 length is 16 residues.

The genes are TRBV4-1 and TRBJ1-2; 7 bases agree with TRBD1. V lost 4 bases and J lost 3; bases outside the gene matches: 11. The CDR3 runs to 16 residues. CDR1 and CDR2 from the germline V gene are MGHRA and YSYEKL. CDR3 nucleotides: TGCGCCAGCAGCCCCCTAAACAGGGGAGGGGACTATGGCTACACCTTC. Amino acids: CASSPLNRGGDYGYTF.

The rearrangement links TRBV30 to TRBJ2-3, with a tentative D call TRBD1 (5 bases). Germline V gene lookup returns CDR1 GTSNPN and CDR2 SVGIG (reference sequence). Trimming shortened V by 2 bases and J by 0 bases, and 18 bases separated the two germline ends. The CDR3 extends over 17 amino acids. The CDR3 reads CAWSSTRRGGSTDTQYF. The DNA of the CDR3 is TGTGCCTGGAGTTCAACCCGAAGGGGCGGAAGCACAGATACGCAGTATTTT.

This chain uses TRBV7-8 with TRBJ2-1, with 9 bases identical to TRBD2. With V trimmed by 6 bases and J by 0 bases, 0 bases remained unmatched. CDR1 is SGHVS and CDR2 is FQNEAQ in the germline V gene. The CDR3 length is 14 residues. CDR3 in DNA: TGTGCCAGCAGAGCGGGAGGCTCCTACAATGAGCAGTTCTTC. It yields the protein CASRAGGSYNEQFF.

The CDR3 spells CASSLVSEYEQYF. The CDR3 DNA follows: TGTGCCAGCAGTTTAGTAAGCGAATACGAGCAGTACTTC. The chain employs TRBV28 and TRBJ2-7; D gene uncertain. Germline V gene lookup returns CDR1 MDHEN and CDR2 SYDVKM. The CDR3 spans 13 residues. The V gene lost 2 bases and the J gene lost 4 bases, with 9 bases spanning the gap.

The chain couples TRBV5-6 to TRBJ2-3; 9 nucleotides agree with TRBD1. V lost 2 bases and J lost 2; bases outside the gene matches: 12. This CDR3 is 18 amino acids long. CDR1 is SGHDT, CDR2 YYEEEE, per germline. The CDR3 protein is CASSFQRSGTGYTDTQYF. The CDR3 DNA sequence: TGTGCCAGCAGCTTCCAGCGGTCCGGGACAGGGTACACAGATACGCAGTATTTT.

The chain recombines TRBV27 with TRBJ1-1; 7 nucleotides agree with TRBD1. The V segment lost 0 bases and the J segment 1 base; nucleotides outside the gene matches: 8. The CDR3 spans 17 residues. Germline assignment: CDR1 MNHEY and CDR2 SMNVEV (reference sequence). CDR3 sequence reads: CASSLSEMTGQNTEAFF. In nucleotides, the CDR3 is TGTGCCAGCAGTTTATCGGAGATGACAGGGCAGAACACTGAAGCTTTCTTT.

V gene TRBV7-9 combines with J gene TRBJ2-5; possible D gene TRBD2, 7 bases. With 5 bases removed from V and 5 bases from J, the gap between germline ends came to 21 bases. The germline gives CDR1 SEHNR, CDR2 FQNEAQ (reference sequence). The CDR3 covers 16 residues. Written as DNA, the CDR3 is TGTGCCAGCAGCCCTGGGAGCGGGGACACCTCGGAGACCCAGTACTTC. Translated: CASSPGSGDTSETQYF. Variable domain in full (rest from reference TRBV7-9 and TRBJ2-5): DTGVSQNPRHKITKRGQNVTFRCDPISEHNRLYWYRQTLGQGPEFLTYFQNEAQLEKSRLLSDRFSAERPKGSFSTLEIQRTEQGDSAMYLCASSPGSGDTSETQYFGPGTRLLVL.

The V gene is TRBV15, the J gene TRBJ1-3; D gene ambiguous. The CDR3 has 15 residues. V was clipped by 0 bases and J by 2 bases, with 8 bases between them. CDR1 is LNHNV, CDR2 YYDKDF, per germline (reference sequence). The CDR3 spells CATSRDGVPGNTIYF. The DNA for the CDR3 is TGTGCCACCAGCAGAGATGGGGTACCTGGAAACACCATATATTTT. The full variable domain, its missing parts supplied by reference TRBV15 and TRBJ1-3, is DAMVIQNPRYQVTQFGKPVTLSCSQTLNHNVMYWYQQKSSQAPKLLFHYYDKDFNNEADTPDNFQSRRPNTSFCFLDIRSPGLGDTAMYLCATSRDGVPGNTIYFGEGSWLTVV.

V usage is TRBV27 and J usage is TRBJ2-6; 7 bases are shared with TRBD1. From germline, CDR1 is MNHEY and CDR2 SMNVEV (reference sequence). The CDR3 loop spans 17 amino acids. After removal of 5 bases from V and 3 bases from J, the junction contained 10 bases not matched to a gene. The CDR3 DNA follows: TGTGCCAGCAGTCACCCTTACAGGGGTTATGGGGCCAACGTCCTGACTTTC. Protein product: CASSHPYRGYGANVLTF.

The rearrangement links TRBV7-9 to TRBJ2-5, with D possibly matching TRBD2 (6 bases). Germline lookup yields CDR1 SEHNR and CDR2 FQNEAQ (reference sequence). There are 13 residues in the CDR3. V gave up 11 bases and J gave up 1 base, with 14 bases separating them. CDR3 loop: CAGGAGPQETQYF. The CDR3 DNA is TGTGCCGGAGGTGCGGGGCCCCAAGAGACCCAGTACTTC.

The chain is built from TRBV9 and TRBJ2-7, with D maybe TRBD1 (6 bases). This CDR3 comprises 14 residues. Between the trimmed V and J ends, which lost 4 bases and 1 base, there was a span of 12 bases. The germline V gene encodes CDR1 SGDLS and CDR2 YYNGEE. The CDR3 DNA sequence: TGTGCCAGCAGCCCTGGGACATATTCCTACGAGCAGTACTTC. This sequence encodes CASSPGTYSYEQYF.

This chain's CDR3 is CASSSRPNTGELFF. CDR3 nucleotide sequence: TGTGCCAGCAGCTCCCGGCCGAACACCGGGGAGCTGTTTTTT. The rearrangement uses TRBV5-4 and TRBJ2-2; no definite D call. CDR3 size: 14 residues. Germline CDR1 and CDR2: SGHNT and YYREEE (reference sequence). V was trimmed by 3 bases and J by 0 bases, leaving 6 bases between them. Full variable domain (remainder filled in from reference TRBV5-4 and TRBJ2-2): ETGVTQSPTHLIKTRGQQVTLRCSSQSGHNTVSWYQQALGQGPQFIFQYYREEENGRGNFPPRFSGLQFPNYSSELNVNALELDDSALYLCASSSRPNTGELFFGEGSRLTVL.

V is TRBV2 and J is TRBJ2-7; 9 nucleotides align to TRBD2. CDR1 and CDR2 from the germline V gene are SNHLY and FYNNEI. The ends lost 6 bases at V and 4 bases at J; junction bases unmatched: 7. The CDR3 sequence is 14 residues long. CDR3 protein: CASRVAGARYEQYF. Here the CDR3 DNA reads TGTGCCAGCAGAGTAGCGGGAGCTCGGTACGAGCAGTACTTC. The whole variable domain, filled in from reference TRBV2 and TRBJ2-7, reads EPEVTQTPSHQVTQMGQEVILRCVPISNHLYFYWYRQILGQKVEFLVSFYNNEISEKSEIFDDQFSVERPDGSNFTLKIRSTKLEDSAMYFCASRVAGARYEQYFGPGTRLTVT.

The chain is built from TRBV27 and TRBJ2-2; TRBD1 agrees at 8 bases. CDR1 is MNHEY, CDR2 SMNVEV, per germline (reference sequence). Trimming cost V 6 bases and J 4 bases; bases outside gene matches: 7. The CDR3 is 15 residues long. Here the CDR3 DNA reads TGTGCCAGCAGGCCAGGACAGGGTCGCACCGGGGAGCTGTTTTTT. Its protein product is CASRPGQGRTGELFF.

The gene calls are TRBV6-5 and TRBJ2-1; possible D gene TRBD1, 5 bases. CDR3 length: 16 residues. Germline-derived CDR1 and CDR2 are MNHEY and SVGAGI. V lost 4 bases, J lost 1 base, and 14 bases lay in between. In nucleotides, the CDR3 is TGTGCCAGCAGTTCCCTGAGAAGGGGTTCCTACAATGAGCAGTTCTTC. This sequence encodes CASSSLRRGSYNEQFF.